This TCR beta chain was documented in a study of human T cells and chemical hapten exposure. On the study more broadly: Mostly female patients had alopecia areata, totalis or universalis.

TCRdb analysed the RACE reads with MiXCR anew, one entry per CDR3 protein. Among some 400,000 distinct CDR3 sequences, about 5.1% were seen once, and the ten largest hold 2.6%. The sample holds many counts of this clonotype. Its specificity is unknown. V was pared by 8 bases and J by 4 bases, with 12 bases between. The CDR3 sequence is 12 residues long. Study-level points and caveats: In the PT1 data, expanded TCR counts showed a positive correlation with patch test score. Expanded TCRs clustered into significantly more large CDR3 similarity groups than controls, the analysis revealed. Alopecia was present in the donors, so their immune response may differ from healthy people's.

Time point here: pre-sensitization, week 0. This sample's treatment: therapeutic diphenylcyclopropenone sensitization with weekly scalp DPC. This specimen was whole blood, taken in connection with sensitization to the hapten diphenylcyclopropenone (DPC). The chain has TRBV12-3 or TRBV12-4 and TRBJ2-7, with no clear D. This TCR was recovered from a woman aged 45 to 65 with alopecia areata. Some clones in this sample may be carry-over from other donors' samples. CDR3 residues: CASGTDSYEQYF. CDR3 coding DNA: TGTGCCAGCGGCACCGATAGTTACGAGCAGTACTTC.